These 14 T cell receptor beta chains came from one sample sequenced in a study of beta chain features in type 1 diabetes. Broader study findings: Type 1 diabetes patients showed a moderate but significant shortening of TCRB CDR3s in all four CD4+ subsets.

The investigators reverse transcribed all of the isolated RNA, so they sequenced expressed TCRB transcripts. Only in-frame clones appear in the TCRdb table, and some are missing; sequencing was by immunoSEQ multiplex PCR. This repertoire shows hundreds of thousands of clones, around 15% found once; its top ten account for 0.035% to 0.045%. Their target antigens are unknown. The sequenced material came from naive CD4+ T cells from blood. These receptors were taken from a man aged 18 to 30 with type 1 diabetes.

This clone was observed a handful of times. The CDR3 DNA sequence: TGTGCCACCAGCAGGATCAGGGCTAGCAGCACAGATACGCAGTATTTT. Protein: CATSRIRASSTDTQYF. The chain has TRBV15 and TRBJ2-3; D possibly uses TRBD1 or TRBD2 (5 bases each). Germline CDR1 is LNHNV and CDR2 is YYDKDF (reference sequence). The CDR3 loop spans 16 amino acids. Trimming removed 3 bases at V and 0 bases at J, with 13 bases between.

The chain is built from TRBV4-3 and TRBJ2-7; 9 bases fit TRBD1. From germline, CDR1 is LGHNA and CDR2 YSLEER. V was clipped by 2 bases and J by 2 bases; unmatched bases: 4. The CDR3 extends over 15 amino acids. CDR3 protein: CASSQLGQGTYEQYF. The CDR3 DNA is TGCGCCAGCAGCCAACTGGGACAGGGTACCTACGAGCAGTACTTC.

In its sample, this clone was seen a few times. This chain joins TRBV6-6 and TRBJ1-1, with no clear D. Between the trimmed V and J ends, which lost 6 bases and 0 bases, there was a span of 8 bases. Germline V gene sequence: CDR1 MNHNY, CDR2 SVGAGI (reference sequence). CDR3 length: 13 residues. In DNA, the CDR3 is TGTGCCAGCAGACCCGTGCTGAACACTGAAGCTTTCTTT. Its translation: CASRPVLNTEAFF.

The chain uses TRBV6-6 and TRBJ1-2, with D uncertain. Germline lookup yields CDR1 MNHNY and CDR2 SVGAGI (reference sequence). Trimming took off 6 bases at V and 2 bases at J, with 13 bases between the two ends. The CDR3 has 14 amino acids. The CDR3 loop is CASSLTDGNYGYTF. The CDR3 region has the DNA TGTGCCAGCAGCCTCACGGACGGAAACTATGGCTACACCTTC.

The chain recombines TRBV19 with TRBJ2-7; 7 bases align to TRBD2. There are 14 residues in the CDR3. From germline, CDR1 is LNHDA and CDR2 SQIVND (reference sequence). Trimming cost V 7 bases and J 3 bases; bases outside gene matches: 9. CDR3 protein: CASTPGRTSYEQYF. The CDR3 region has the DNA TGTGCCAGTACCCCCGGGAGGACTAGCTACGAGCAGTACTTC.

The table lists this clone with a few counts. J is TRBJ2-1 and V is TRBV5-6, with 7 positions matching TRBD1. CDR1 is SGHDT, CDR2 YYEEEE, per germline. The CDR3 runs 16 residues. V trimming: 0 bases; J trimming: 4 bases; junction bases outside the gene matches: 7. The CDR3 is CASSLAHRGKYNEQFF. In nucleotides, the CDR3 is TGTGCCAGCAGCTTGGCCCACAGGGGAAAATACAATGAGCAGTTCTTC.

This clone was seen more than once but under ten times. The chain joins TRBV5-5 to TRBJ1-1; D unresolved. Trimming pared 0 bases from V and 6 bases from J, leaving 9 bases between. From germline, CDR1 is SGHKS and CDR2 YYEKEE (reference sequence). The length of the CDR3 is 13 residues. The CDR3 DNA is TGTGCCAGCAGCTTGGCGCAGACTCCTGAAGCTTTCTTT. It codes for CASSLAQTPEAFF.

This clone was detected only a few times. The rearrangement links TRBV25-1 to TRBJ2-1; TRBD2 aligns across 7 bases. Unmatched junction bases numbered 9, after V lost 7 bases and J lost 0 bases. CDR3 length: 16 residues. Germline CDR1 reads MGHDK; CDR2 reads SYGVNS. The CDR3 here is CASKDEGGGSYNEQFF. For the CDR3, the DNA is TGTGCCAGCAAAGACGAGGGCGGGGGCTCCTACAATGAGCAGTTCTTC. The whole variable domain, filled in from reference TRBV25-1 and TRBJ2-1, reads EADIYQTPRYLVIGTGKKITLECSQTMGHDKMYWYQQDPGMELHLIHYSYGVNSTEKGDLSSESTVSRIRTEHFPLTLESARPSHTSQYLCASKDEGGGSYNEQFFGPGTRLTVL.

This clone was picked up a small number of times. V gene TRBV5-1 combines with J gene TRBJ2-2; TRBD2 agrees at 9 bases. From germline, CDR1 is SGHRS and CDR2 YFSETQ. This CDR3 comprises 16 residues. Losses at the gene ends were 5 bases for V and 5 bases for J; bases not matched to a gene: 10. DNA for the CDR3: TGCGCCAGCAGACAGGGACTAGCCTTGAGTACCGGGGAGCTGTTTTTT. Residues: CASRQGLALSTGELFF. Filled out from reference TRBV5-1 and TRBJ2-2, the complete variable domain reads KAGVTQTPRYLIKTRGQQVTLSCSPISGHRSVSWYQQTPGQGLQFLFEYFSETQRNKGNFPGRFSGRQFSNSRSEMNVSTLELGDSALYLCASRQGLALSTGELFFGEGSRLTVL.

Turning to this clone: At one of its ends the junction is not consistent with the germline gene, which may arise from a read error. V usage is TRBV30 and J usage is TRBJ2-1; TRBD2 matches at 7 bases. Germline loops: CDR1 GTSNPN, CDR2 SVGIG (reference sequence). The CDR3 sequence is 14 residues long. CDR3 nucleotide sequence: TGTGCCCGGAGTGTAGGCGGGAGTGTCTATGAGCAGTTCTTC. Translating it yields CARSVGGSVYEQFF.

This clone was seen only a few times. The V gene is TRBV7-9, the J gene TRBJ2-5; D may match TRBD1 or TRBD2 (6 bases each). The V and J ends lost 5 bases and 4 bases respectively, with 11 bases between them. The CDR3 runs to 13 residues. Germline-derived CDR1 and CDR2 are SEHNR and FQNEAQ (reference sequence). The CDR3 DNA is TGTGCCAGCAGCCCTGGAGGGGGAGAGACCCAGTACTTC. It specifies CASSPGGGETQYF.

This clone was picked up a small number of times. J is TRBJ2-1 and V is TRBV6-5; D is ambiguous. Germline-derived CDR1 and CDR2 are MNHEY and SVGAGI. There are 9 residues in the CDR3. The V gene lost 7 bases and the J gene lost 5 bases, with 0 bases spanning the gap. The CDR3 region is CASNNEQFF. The CDR3 bases are TGTGCCAGCAACAATGAGCAGTTCTTC.

The chain joins TRBV6-1 to TRBJ2-3; no clear D gene. The V gene lost 7 bases and the J gene lost 4 bases, with 15 bases spanning the gap. Germline V gives CDR1 MNHNS, CDR2 SASEGT. The CDR3 has 14 amino acids. CDR3 in DNA: TGTGCCAGCACCGAAGCTACCCACCCAGATACGCAGTATTTT. It yields the protein CASTEATHPDTQYF.

The chain links TRBV9 to TRBJ2-3, with 12 nucleotides matching TRBD2. With V trimmed by 3 bases and J by 4 bases, 3 bases remained unmatched. Germline CDR1 is SGDLS and CDR2 is YYNGEE. CDR3 size: 15 residues. CDR3 nucleotide sequence: TGTGCCAGCAGCGGGTGGACTAGCGGGGCAGATACGCAGTATTTT. Translating it yields CASSGWTSGADTQYF.